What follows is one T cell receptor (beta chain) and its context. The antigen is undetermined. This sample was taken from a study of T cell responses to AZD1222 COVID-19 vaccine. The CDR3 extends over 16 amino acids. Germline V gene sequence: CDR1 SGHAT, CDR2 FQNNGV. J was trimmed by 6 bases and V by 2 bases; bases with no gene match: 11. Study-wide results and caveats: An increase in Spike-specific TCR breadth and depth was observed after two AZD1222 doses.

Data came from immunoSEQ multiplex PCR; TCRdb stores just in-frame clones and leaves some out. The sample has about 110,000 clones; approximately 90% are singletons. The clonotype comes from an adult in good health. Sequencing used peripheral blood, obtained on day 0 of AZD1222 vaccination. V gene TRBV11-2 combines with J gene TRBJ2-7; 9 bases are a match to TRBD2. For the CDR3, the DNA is TGTGCCAGCAGCTTATTTAATCGGGGACTAGCCCCCGAGCAGTACTTC. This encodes CASSLFNRGLAPEQYF.